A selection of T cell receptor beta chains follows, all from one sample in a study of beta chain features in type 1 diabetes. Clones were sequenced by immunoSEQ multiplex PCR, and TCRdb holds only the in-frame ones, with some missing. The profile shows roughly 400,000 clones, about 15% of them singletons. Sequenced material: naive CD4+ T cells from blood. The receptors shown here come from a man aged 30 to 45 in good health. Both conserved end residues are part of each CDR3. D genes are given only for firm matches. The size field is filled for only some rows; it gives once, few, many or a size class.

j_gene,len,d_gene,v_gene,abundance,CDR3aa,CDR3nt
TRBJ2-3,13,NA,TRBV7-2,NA,CASSLGASETQYF,TGTGCCAGCAGCTTAGGTGCTAGCGAAACGCAGTATTTT
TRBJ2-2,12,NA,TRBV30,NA,CAWSGPTGELFF,TGTGCCTGGAGTGGGCCAACCGGGGAGCTGTTTTTT
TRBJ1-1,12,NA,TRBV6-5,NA,CASSSTETEAFF,TGTGCCAGCAGTTCGACGGAGACTGAAGCTTTCTTT
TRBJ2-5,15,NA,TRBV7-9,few,CASSSKGIFEETQYF,TGTGCCAGCAGCTCGAAGGGTATTTTTGAGGAGACCCAGTACTTC
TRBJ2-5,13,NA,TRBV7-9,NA,CASSLAGSETQYF,TGTGCCAGCAGCTTGGCGGGGTCAGAGACCCAGTACTTC
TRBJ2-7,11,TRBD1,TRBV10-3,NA,CAISSTGEQYF,TGTGCCATCAGCTCGACAGGGGAGCAGTACTTC
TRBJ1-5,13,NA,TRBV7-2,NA,CASSLQNNQPQHF,TGTGCCAGCAGCTTACAGAACAATCAGCCCCAGCATTTT
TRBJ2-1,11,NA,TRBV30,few,CAWSRRNEQFF,TGTGCCTGGAGTAGGAGGAATGAGCAGTTCTTC
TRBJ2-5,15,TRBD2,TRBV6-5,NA,CASSRSGGSQETQYF,TGTGCCAGCAGCCGTAGCGGGGGGTCCCAAGAGACCCAGTACTTC
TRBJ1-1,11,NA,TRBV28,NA,CASKGLLGAFF,TGTGCCAGCAAGGGCCTGTTGGGAGCTTTCTTT
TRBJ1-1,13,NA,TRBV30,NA,CAWSTARNTEAFF,TGTGCCTGGAGTACCGCGAGGAACACTGAAGCTTTCTTT
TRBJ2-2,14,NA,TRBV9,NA,CASSVLSIGGELFF,TGTGCCAGCAGCGTCCTATCCATTGGCGGGGAGCTGTTTTTT
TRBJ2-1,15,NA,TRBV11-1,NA,CASSRSGRYYNEQFF,TGTGCCAGCAGTCGTTCGGGACGGTACTACAATGAGCAGTTCTTC
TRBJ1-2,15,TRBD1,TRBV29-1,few,CSASGTGTGVYGYTF,TGCAGCGCCTCCGGGACAGGGACTGGTGTCTATGGCTACACCTTC
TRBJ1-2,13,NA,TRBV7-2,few,CASSLGRSYGYTF,TGTGCCAGCAGCCTGGGACGGTCCTATGGCTACACCTTC
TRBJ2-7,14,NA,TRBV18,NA,CASSSGGQTYEQYF,TGTGCCAGCTCATCGGGGGGACAGACCTACGAGCAGTACTTC
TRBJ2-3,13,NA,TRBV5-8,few,CASRKTSTDTQYF,TGTGCCAGCAGAAAGACTAGCACAGATACGCAGTATTTT
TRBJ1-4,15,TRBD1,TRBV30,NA,CAWSRGLATNEKLFF,TGTGCCTGGAGCAGGGGGCTTGCGACTAATGAAAAACTGTTTTTT
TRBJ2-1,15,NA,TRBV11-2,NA,CASSFSGTRYNEQFF,TGTGCCAGCAGCTTTTCGGGAACGAGGTACAATGAGCAGTTCTTC
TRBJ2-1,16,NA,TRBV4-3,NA,CASSPLPAGAHNEQFF,TGCGCCAGCAGCCCTCTACCTGCGGGGGCCCACAATGAGCAGTTCTTC
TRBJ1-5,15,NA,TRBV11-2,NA,CASSLSGLGNQPQHF,TGTGCCAGCAGCTTATCAGGGTTAGGCAATCAGCCCCAGCATTTT
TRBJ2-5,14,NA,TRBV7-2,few,CASSLGLSEETQYF,TGTGCCAGCAGCTTAGGACTATCCGAAGAGACCCAGTACTTC
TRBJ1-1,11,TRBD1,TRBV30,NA,CAWETGHAAFF,TGTGCCTGGGAGACAGGGCATGCAGCTTTCTTT
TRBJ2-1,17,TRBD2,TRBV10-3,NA,CAISELSSGSSYNEQFF,TGTGCCATCAGTGAGTTGTCTAGCGGGAGCTCCTACAATGAGCAGTTCTTC
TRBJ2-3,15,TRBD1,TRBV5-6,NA,CASSLAGQGTDTQYF,TGTGCCAGCAGCTTGGCTGGACAGGGTACAGATACGCAGTATTTT